The 23 T cell receptor beta chains listed next were all sequenced from one sample in a study of blood T cells in healthy people across ages. PCR was performed a second time for roughly 7 to 11 cycles using a sample-barcoded 5' primer and a J-beta primer mix. TCRdb ran MiXCR on the 5' RACE reads and lists one entry per CDR3 protein. The data show about 730,000 distinct CDR3 sequences, about 42% seen once. The sample was blood. The receptors come from a woman aged 55-69 years in good health.

The V call is TRBV7-2, the J call TRBJ2-5; TRBD1 or TRBD2 may be the D gene (5 bases each). The CDR3 is 15 residues long. CDR1 and CDR2 from the germline V gene are SGHTA and FQGNSA. V lost 0 bases, J lost 0 bases, and 8 bases lay in between. As DNA, the CDR3 is TGTGCCAGCAGCTTAGCGGGGACGGACCAAGAGACCCAGTACTTC. Protein product: CASSLAGTDQETQYF.

About this clonotype itself: A much more abundant neighbour one base away suggests this may be a read error. The chain combines TRBV2 with TRBJ2-1; TRBD2 agrees at 7 bases. The J segment lost 6 bases and the V segment lost 6 bases, leaving 11 bases of the junction unmatched. Germline V gene lookup returns CDR1 SNHLY and CDR2 FYNNEI. The CDR3 has 15 residues. CDR3 nucleotide sequence: TGTGCCAGCAGGCCGGGACTAACGGAGGGCAATGAGCAGTTCTTC. Protein: CASRPGLTEGNEQFF.

To note about this clonotype: No conserved phenylalanine or tryptophan ends this CDR3, so it is likely a read error. V and J are TRBV20-1 and TRBJ1-5; D uncertain. V was trimmed by 3 bases and J by 1 base, leaving 4 bases between them. The CDR3 extends over 12 amino acids. Germline V CDR1 and CDR2: DFQATT, SNEGSKA (reference sequence). CDR3 nucleotides: TGCAGTGCTAGGGGCAGCAATCAGCCCCAGCATGTT. Protein: CSARGSNQPQHV.

This chain uses TRBV20-1 with TRBJ2-1; TRBD2 matches 12 bases. CDR3 size: 16 residues. Germline assignment: CDR1 DFQATT and CDR2 SNEGSKA (reference sequence). Germline trimming cut 5 bases from V and 5 bases from J; bases unmatched to any gene: 10. The CDR3 DNA reads TGCAGTGCTTCGCGGACTAGCGGGGTCCTCCACAATGAGCAGTTCTTC. Protein product: CSASRTSGVLHNEQFF.

This clonotype came up a few times. The chain couples TRBV18 to TRBJ2-1; 11 nucleotides match TRBD2. This CDR3 region has 17 residues. Germline V CDR1 and CDR2: KGHSH, LQKENI. Trimming cost V 2 bases and J 2 bases; bases outside gene matches: 5. DNA of the CDR3: TGTGCCAGCTCACCAACTAGCGGGAGTGTCACCTACAATGAGCAGTTCTTC. Amino acids: CASSPTSGSVTYNEQFF.

V gene TRBV20-1 combines with J gene TRBJ1-4; TRBD1 aligns across 7 bases. Germline assignment: CDR1 DFQATT and CDR2 SNEGSKA (reference sequence). CDR3 size: 14 residues. With V trimmed by 5 bases and J by 5 bases, 8 bases remained unmatched. The CDR3 DNA reads TGCAGTGCTCGTATGACAGGGAAGAATGAAAAACTGTTTTTT. Protein product: CSARMTGKNEKLFF.

The gene calls are TRBV27 and TRBJ2-3; the D call may be TRBD1 or TRBD2 (7 bases each). CDR3 size: 13 residues. Germline loops: CDR1 MNHEY, CDR2 SMNVEV (reference sequence). With 8 bases removed from V and 4 bases from J, the gap between germline ends came to 13 bases. The CDR3 region is CASLGRGPDTQYF. In DNA form, the CDR3 reads TGTGCCAGCTTGGGGAGGGGGCCAGATACGCAGTATTTT.

The V and J genes are TRBV7-2 and TRBJ1-4, with TRBD1 matching over 9 bases. The V segment lost 7 bases and the J segment 8 bases; nucleotides outside the gene matches: 8. The CDR3 is 14 amino acids. Germline values: CDR1 SGHTA, CDR2 FQGNSA. The CDR3, as DNA: TGTGCCAGCAACTCACAGGGGGCAGGCGAAAAACTGTTTTTT. Translation: CASNSQGAGEKLFF.

About this clonotype: Being one base from a much bigger clone, this may be a read error. The chain has TRBV4-2 and TRBJ2-7, with 8 bases aligning to TRBD1. Per germline, CDR1 LGHNA and CDR2 YNFKEQ. V gave up 8 bases and J gave up 1 base; unmatched junction bases: 13. This CDR3 is 16 amino acids long. The CDR3 protein is CASGPTRTGISYEQYF. In DNA, the CDR3 is TGTGCCAGCGGCCCCACCCGGACAGGGATATCCTACGAGCAGTACTTC.

This clonotype was counted only a few times. For the CDR3, the DNA is TGTGCCAGCAGCCCCCTCCCCGGGGATCAGCCCCAGCATTTT. It translates to CASSPLPGDQPQHF. This sequence joins TRBV9 and TRBJ1-5; D unclear. Per the germline V gene, CDR1 is SGDLS and CDR2 is YYNGEE. The CDR3 is made up of 14 amino acids. Trimming removed 4 bases at V and 5 bases at J, with 13 bases between.

This clonotype was detected a few times. The V call is TRBV10-3, the J call TRBJ1-4, with D maybe TRBD1 (6 bases). The CDR3 length is 15 residues. Germline-derived CDR1 and CDR2 are ENHRY and SYGVKD. V was cut by 5 bases and J by 3 bases, with 13 bases left in between. The CDR3 spells CAISSEQGANEKLFF. The CDR3 DNA is TGTGCCATCAGTTCTGAACAGGGAGCTAATGAAAAACTGTTTTTT.

J is TRBJ2-5 and V is TRBV20-1, with TRBD2 identical over 11 bases. The end of the DNA fits TRBJ2-7 better, so the J call may be wrong. The V gene's germline CDR1 is DFQATT and CDR2 SNEGSKA (reference sequence). CDR3 length equals 13 residues. The CDR3 nucleotides are TGCAGTGCGACCGGACTAGCGGGCTACGAGCAGTACTTC. Its protein is CSATGLAGYEQYF.

This clonotype was observed once. The chain links TRBV5-1 to TRBJ2-1; D unresolved. With 5 bases removed from V and 6 bases from J, the gap between germline ends came to 9 bases. Germline V gene data show CDR1 as SGHRS and CDR2 as YFSETQ. CDR3 length: 12 amino acids. The CDR3 nucleotides are TGCGCCAGCAGTAAGGGCCTCAATGAGCAGTTCTTC. Protein: CASSKGLNEQFF.

The J gene is TRBJ2-7, the V gene TRBV29-1, with D possibly being TRBD1 (6 bases). Germline-derived CDR1 and CDR2 are SQVTM and ANQGSEA. The CDR3 is 13 residues long. Trimming took off 5 bases at V and 7 bases at J, with 18 bases between the two ends. The CDR3 nucleotides are TGCAGCGTTCAGGGGCAGGGCCCTATGGAGCAGTACTTC. Protein: CSVQGQGPMEQYF.

The CDR3 sequence: CASSPSTYRDEKLFF. As DNA, the CDR3 is TGTGCCAGCAGTCCTTCGACGTACAGGGATGAAAAACTGTTTTTT. This chain links TRBV7-9 with TRBJ1-4; tentatively, D is TRBD1 (6 bases). Germline-derived CDR1 and CDR2 are SEHNR and FQNEAQ (reference sequence). V was clipped by 6 bases and J by 6 bases, with 17 bases between them. There are 15 residues in the CDR3.

This clonotype came up many times. The genes are TRBV29-1 and TRBJ2-7; perhaps TRBD1 as D (6 bases). This CDR3 is built from 11 residues. The germline V and J ends were trimmed by 4 bases and 4 bases, with 8 bases remaining between them. In germline, CDR1 is SQVTM, CDR2 ANQGSEA. CDR3 nucleotides: TGCAGCGTTGGGACAGATTACGAGCAGTACTTC. Its protein product is CSVGTDYEQYF.

This clonotype was observed at least ten times. V is TRBV29-1 and J is TRBJ2-1; perhaps D is TRBD1 or TRBD2 (5 bases each). The CDR3 consists of 13 residues. V lost 7 bases to trimming and J lost 9 bases, with 19 bases between them. Germline CDR1 reads SQVTM; CDR2 reads ANQGSEA. In DNA form, the CDR3 reads TGCAGCGCGTCCCGGGGACGAGGGAGTGAGCAGTTCTTC. It translates to CSASRGRGSEQFF.

CDR3 coding DNA: TGTGCCAGCACCACAAGAGGACTAGCGGGAGCCCACAAGCAGTACTTC. Its protein product is CASTTRGLAGAHKQYF. The chain recombines TRBV27 with TRBJ2-7; 13 nucleotides agree with TRBD2. The germline V gene encodes CDR1 MNHEY and CDR2 SMNVEV (reference sequence). J lost 8 bases, V lost 7 bases, and 14 bases had no gene match. The CDR3 has 16 residues.

The chain combines TRBV29-1 with TRBJ2-1; TRBD2 matches at 7 bases. V lost 7 bases and J lost 0; bases outside the gene matches: 21. The CDR3 is 19 amino acids. Germline values: CDR1 SQVTM, CDR2 ANQGSEA. The CDR3 here is CSARYNLAVTISSYNEQFF. The CDR3 nucleotides are TGCAGCGCCCGATACAACCTAGCGGTGACAATTAGCTCCTACAATGAGCAGTTCTTC.

V is TRBV5-1 and J is TRBJ2-4, with D hard to call. There are 15 residues in the CDR3. Trimming took 4 bases from V and 1 from J, leaving 12 bases between them. Germline V gene sequence: CDR1 SGHRS, CDR2 YFSETQ. The CDR3 spells CASSGFSEAKNIQYF. The DNA for the CDR3 is TGCGCCAGCAGCGGGTTTTCTGAGGCCAAAAACATTCAGTACTTC.

The CDR3 reads CASSQAWTSGGVTYNEQFF. CDR3 DNA sequence: TGTGCCAGCAGCCAGGCTTGGACTAGCGGGGGGGTTACCTACAATGAGCAGTTCTTC. The rearrangement links TRBV7-9 to TRBJ2-1; 15 positions match TRBD2. There are 19 residues in the CDR3. Germline assignment: CDR1 SEHNR and CDR2 FQNEAQ (reference sequence). J gave up 2 bases and V 5 bases, and 10 bases lay outside the gene matches.

In its sample, this clonotype was seen a few times. The V gene is TRBV20-1, the J gene TRBJ1-5; TRBD1 matches at 8 bases. The germline gives CDR1 DFQATT, CDR2 SNEGSKA (reference sequence). Losses at the gene ends were 6 bases for V and 2 bases for J; bases not matched to a gene: 9. The CDR3 has 15 residues. Here the CDR3 DNA reads TGCAGTGCCAGAAAGACAGGGGTAGGCAATCAGCCCCAGCATTTT. Amino acid sequence: CSARKTGVGNQPQHF.

This clonotype was seen only a few times. The chain employs TRBV18 and TRBJ2-7; the D gene could be TRBD1 or TRBD2 (5 bases each). CDR1 is KGHSH and CDR2 is LQKENI in the germline V gene. Trimming left V 1 base short and J 6 bases short, with 22 bases between. CDR3 length: 17 residues. The CDR3 loop is CASSPQGSTSRGAEQYF. CDR3 coding DNA: TGTGCCAGCTCACCACAGGGCAGCACATCAAGGGGAGCCGAGCAGTACTTC.